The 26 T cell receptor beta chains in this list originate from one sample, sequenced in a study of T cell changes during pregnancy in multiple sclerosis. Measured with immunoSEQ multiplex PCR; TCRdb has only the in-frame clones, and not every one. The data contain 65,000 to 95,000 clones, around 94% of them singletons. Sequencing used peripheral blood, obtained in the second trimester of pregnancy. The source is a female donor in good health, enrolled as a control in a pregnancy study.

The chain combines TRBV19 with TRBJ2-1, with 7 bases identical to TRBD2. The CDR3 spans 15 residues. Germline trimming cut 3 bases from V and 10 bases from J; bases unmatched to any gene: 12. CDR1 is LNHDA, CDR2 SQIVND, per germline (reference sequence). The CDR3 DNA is TGTGCCAGTAGTATTCGCTCCCCCCAGGGAGGGGAGCAGTTCTTC. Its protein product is CASSIRSPQGGEQFF. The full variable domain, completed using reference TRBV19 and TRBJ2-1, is DGGITQSPKYLFRKEGQNVTLSCEQNLNHDAMYWYRQDPGQGLRLIYYSQIVNDFQKGDIAEGYSVSREKKESFPLTVTSAQKNPTAFYLCASSIRSPQGGEQFFGPGTRLTVL.

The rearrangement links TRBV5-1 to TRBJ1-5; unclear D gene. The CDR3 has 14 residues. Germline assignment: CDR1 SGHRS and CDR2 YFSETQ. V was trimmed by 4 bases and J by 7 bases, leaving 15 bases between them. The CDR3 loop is CASSREPGGQPQHF. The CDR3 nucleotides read TGCGCCAGCAGCCGGGAACCGGGCGGGCAGCCCCAGCATTTT.

Here the CDR3 DNA reads TGTGCCAGCAGCGCGGACAGAGGTAACAATCAGCCCCAGCATTTT. Translating gives CASSADRGNNQPQHF. The chain recombines TRBV2 with TRBJ1-5; weak D call: TRBD1 (6 bases). Per the germline V gene, CDR1 is SNHLY and CDR2 is FYNNEI. This CDR3 contains 15 residues. The germline V and J ends were trimmed by 6 bases and 3 bases, with 15 bases remaining between them.

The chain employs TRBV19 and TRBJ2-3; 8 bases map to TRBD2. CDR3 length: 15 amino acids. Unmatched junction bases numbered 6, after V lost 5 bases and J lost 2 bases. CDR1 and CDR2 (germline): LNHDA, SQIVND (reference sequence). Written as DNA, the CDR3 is TGTGCCAGTAGTTCGTATAGCGGGAACACAGATACGCAGTATTTT. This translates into CASSSYSGNTDTQYF.

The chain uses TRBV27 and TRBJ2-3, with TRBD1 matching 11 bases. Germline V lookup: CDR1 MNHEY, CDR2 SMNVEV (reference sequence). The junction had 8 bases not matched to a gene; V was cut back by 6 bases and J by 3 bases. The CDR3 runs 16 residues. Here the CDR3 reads CASRTRTGGFTDTQYF. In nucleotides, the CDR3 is TGTGCCAGCAGGACTCGGACAGGGGGCTTTACAGATACGCAGTATTTT.

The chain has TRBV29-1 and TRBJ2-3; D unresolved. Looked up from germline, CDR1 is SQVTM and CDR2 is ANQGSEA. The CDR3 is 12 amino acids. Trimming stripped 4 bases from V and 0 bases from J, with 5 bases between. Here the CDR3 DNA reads TGCAGCGTTGTTCTAAGCACAGATACGCAGTATTTT. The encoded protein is CSVVLSTDTQYF.

The CDR3 sequence is CASSLVEGSGYTF. The CDR3 DNA follows: TGTGCCAGCAGCTTGGTTGAGGGCAGTGGCTACACCTTC. The J gene is TRBJ1-2, the V gene TRBV5-4; D gene ambiguous. The CDR3 sequence is 13 residues long. Between the trimmed V and J ends, which lost 0 bases and 7 bases, there was a span of 10 bases. Germline V CDR1 and CDR2: SGHNT, YYREEE (reference sequence).

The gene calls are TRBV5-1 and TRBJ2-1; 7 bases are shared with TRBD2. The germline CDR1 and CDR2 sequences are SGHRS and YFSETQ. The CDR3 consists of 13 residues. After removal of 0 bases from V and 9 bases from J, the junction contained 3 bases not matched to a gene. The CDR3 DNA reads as TGCGCCAGCAGCTTGGCGAGCGGGACTGAGCAGTTCTTC. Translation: CASSLASGTEQFF.

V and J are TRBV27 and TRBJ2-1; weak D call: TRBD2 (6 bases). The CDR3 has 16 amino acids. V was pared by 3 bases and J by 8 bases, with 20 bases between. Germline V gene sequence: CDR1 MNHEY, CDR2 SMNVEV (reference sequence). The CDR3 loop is CASSLRNPSLADEQFF. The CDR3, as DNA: TGTGCCAGCAGTTTGCGTAATCCTTCCTTAGCGGATGAGCAGTTCTTC.

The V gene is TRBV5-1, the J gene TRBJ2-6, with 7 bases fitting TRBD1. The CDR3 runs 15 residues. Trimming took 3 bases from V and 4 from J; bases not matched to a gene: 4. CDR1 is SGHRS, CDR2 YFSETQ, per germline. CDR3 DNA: TGCGCCAGCAGCTCACTGGACAGGGGGGCCAACGTCCTGACTTTC. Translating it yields CASSSLDRGANVLTF.

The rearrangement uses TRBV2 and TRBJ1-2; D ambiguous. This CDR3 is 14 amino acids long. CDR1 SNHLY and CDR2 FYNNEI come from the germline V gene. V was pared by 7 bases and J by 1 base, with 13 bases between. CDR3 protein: CASKKGEINYGYTF. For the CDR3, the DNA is TGTGCCAGCAAAAAAGGAGAAATTAACTATGGCTACACCTTC.

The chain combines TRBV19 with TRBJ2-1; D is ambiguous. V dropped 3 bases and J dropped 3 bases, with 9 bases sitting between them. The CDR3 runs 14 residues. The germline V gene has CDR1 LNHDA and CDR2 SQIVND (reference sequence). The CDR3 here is CASSIAGDYNEQFF. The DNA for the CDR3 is TGTGCCAGTAGTATCGCTGGAGACTACAATGAGCAGTTCTTC.

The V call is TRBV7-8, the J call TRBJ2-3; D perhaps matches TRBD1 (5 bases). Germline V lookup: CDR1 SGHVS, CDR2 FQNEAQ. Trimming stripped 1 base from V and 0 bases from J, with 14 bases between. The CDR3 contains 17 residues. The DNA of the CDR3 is TGTGCCAGCAGCTTAGGGGGCAGAGCGCGAAGCACAGATACGCAGTATTTT. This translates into CASSLGGRARSTDTQYF.

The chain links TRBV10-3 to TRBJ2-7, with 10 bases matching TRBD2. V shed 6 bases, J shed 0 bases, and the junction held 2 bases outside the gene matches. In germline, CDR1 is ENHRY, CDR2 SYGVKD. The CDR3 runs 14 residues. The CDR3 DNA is TGTGCCATCAGGGGGACTAGCGACTCCTACGAGCAGTACTTC. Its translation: CAIRGTSDSYEQYF.

This CDR3 reads CASSSGEKLFF. The DNA of the CDR3 is TGTGCCAGCAGTTCGGGTGAAAAACTGTTTTTT. V gene TRBV25-1 combines with J gene TRBJ1-4; D gene unclear. Germline-derived CDR1 and CDR2 are MGHDK and SYGVNS. Between the trimmed V and J ends, which lost 5 bases and 7 bases, there was a span of 5 bases. The CDR3 covers 11 residues.

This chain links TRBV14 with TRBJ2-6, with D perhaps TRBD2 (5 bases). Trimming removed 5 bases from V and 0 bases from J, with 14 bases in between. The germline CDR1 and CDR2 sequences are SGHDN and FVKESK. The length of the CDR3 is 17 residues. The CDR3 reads CASSEGLTTSGANVLTF. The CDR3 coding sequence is TGTGCCAGCAGCGAAGGACTCACGACCTCTGGGGCCAACGTCCTGACTTTC.

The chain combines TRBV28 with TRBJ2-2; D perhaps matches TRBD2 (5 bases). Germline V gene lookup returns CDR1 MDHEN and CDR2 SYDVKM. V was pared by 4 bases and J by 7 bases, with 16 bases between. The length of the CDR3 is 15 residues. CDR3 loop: CASSYQRALGGELFF. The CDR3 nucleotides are TGTGCCAGCAGTTATCAGAGGGCCCTCGGCGGGGAGCTGTTTTTT.

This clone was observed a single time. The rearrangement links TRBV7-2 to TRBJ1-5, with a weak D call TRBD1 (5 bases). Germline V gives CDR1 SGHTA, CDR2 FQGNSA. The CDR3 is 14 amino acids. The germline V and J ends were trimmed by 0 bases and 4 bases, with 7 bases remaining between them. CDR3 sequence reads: CASSLAGRNQPQHF. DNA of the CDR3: TGTGCCAGCAGCTTAGCGGGGCGGAATCAGCCCCAGCATTTT.

The CDR3 nucleotides are TGTGCCAGCAGTTTAGGCCCTAGCGGTTACAATGAGCAGTTCTTC. Translated: CASSLGPSGYNEQFF. The rearrangement uses TRBV27 and TRBJ2-1, with TRBD2 identical over 7 bases. Per the germline V gene, CDR1 is MNHEY and CDR2 is SMNVEV (reference sequence). This CDR3 is built from 15 residues. Trimming took 2 bases from V and 4 from J; bases not matched to a gene: 5.

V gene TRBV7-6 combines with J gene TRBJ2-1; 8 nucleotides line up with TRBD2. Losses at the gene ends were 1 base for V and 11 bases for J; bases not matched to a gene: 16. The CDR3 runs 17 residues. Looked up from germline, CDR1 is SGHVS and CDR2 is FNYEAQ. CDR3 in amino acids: CASSLGFLAGPHGKQFF. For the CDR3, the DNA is TGTGCCAGCAGCTTAGGTTTCCTAGCGGGCCCGCACGGGAAGCAGTTCTTC.

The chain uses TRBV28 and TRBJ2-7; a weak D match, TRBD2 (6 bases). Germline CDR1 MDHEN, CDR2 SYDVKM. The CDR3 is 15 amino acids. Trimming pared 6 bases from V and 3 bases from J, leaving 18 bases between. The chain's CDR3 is CASSTRRAGNYEQYF. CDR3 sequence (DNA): TGTGCCAGCAGCACGAGGAGGGCCGGCAACTACGAGCAGTACTTC.

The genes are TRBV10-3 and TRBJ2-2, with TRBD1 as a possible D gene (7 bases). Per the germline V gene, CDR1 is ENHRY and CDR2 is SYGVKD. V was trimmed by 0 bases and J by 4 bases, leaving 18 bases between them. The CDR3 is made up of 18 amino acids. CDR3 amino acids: CAISESFEGARGTGELFF. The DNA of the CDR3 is TGTGCCATCAGTGAGTCGTTCGAGGGGGCGCGGGGCACCGGGGAGCTGTTTTTT.

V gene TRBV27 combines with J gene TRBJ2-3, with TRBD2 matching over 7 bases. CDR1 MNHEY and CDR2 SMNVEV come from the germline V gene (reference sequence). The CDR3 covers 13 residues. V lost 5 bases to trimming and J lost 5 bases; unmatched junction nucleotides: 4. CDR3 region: CASSGGGRDTQYF. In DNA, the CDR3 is TGTGCCAGCAGTGGGGGAGGGAGAGATACGCAGTATTTT.

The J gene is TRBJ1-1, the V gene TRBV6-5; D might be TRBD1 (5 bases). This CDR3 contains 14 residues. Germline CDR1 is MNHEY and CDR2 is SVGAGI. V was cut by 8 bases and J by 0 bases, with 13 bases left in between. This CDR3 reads CASGRDPMNTEAFF. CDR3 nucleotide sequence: TGTGCCAGCGGGCGGGACCCTATGAACACTGAAGCTTTCTTT.

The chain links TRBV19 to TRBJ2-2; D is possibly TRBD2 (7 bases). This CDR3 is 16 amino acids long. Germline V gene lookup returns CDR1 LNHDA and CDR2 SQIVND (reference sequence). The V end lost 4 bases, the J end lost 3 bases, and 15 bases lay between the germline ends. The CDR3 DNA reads TGTGCCAGTAGTACCCGCGGGGGCTGGGACACCGGGGAGCTGTTTTTT. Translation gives CASSTRGGWDTGELFF.

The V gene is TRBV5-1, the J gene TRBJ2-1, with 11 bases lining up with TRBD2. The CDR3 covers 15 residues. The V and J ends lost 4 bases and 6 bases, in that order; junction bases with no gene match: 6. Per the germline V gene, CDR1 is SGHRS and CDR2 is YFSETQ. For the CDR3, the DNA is TGCGCCAGCAGCCTCCTAGCGGGAGGAGGCAATGAGCAGTTCTTC. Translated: CASSLLAGGGNEQFF. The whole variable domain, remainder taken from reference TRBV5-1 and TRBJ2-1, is KAGVTQTPRYLIKTRGQQVTLSCSPISGHRSVSWYQQTPGQGLQFLFEYFSETQRNKGNFPGRFSGRQFSNSRSEMNVSTLELGDSALYLCASSLLAGGGNEQFFGPGTRLTVL.